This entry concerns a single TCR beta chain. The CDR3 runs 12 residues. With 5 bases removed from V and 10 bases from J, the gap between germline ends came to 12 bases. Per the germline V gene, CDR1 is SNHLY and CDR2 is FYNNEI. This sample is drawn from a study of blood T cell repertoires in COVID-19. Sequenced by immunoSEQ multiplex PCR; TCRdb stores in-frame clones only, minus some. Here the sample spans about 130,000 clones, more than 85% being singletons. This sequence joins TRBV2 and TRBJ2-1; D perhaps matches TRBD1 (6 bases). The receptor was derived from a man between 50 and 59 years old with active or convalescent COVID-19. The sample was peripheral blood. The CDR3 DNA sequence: TGTGCCAGCAGTTGGGACATCGGGGAGCAGTTCTTC. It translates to CASSWDIGEQFF.